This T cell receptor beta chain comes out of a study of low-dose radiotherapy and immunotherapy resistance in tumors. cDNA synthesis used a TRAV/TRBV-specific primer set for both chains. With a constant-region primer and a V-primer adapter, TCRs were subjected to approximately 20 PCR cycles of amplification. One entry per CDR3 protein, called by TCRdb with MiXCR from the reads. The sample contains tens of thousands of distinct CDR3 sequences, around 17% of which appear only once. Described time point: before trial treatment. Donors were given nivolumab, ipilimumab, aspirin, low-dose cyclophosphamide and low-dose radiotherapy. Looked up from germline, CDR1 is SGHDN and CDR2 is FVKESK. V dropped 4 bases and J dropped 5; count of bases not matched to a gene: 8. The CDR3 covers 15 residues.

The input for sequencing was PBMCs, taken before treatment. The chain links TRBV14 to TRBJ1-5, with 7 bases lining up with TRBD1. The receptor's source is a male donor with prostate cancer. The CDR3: CASSRTPGQHQPQHF. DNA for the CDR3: TGTGCCAGCAGCCGAACACCGGGACAGCATCAGCCCCAGCATTTT.